Listed below are T cell receptor beta chains from one sample, sequenced in a study of T-cell reconstitution after alpha-beta-depleted transplantation in children. TCRdb ran MiXCR on the PCR reads and lists one entry per CDR3 protein. The table includes some 400,000 distinct CDR3 sequences, roughly 22% detected once. The source material was PBMCs from the stem cell graft donor, sampled from the stem cell graft. Every receptor here comes from a human donor who donated a stem cell graft to a child with acute myeloid leukemia. Each CDR3 is given with its conserved first and last residue. Fields, in order: D gene, J gene, V gene, clone size, CDR3 DNA, CDR3 protein. The D gene is left open where the match is weak. The listing skips clone size in some rows; elsewhere it reads once, few, many or a size class.

- TRBJ2-4 TRBV20-1 many TGCAGTGCTAGAGATCAGGACCACAACATTCAGTACTTC CSARDQDHNIQYF
- TRBJ1-1 TRBV20-1 many TGCAGTGCTAGAGAAGATCAGGGGAACACTGAAGCTTTCTTT CSAREDQGNTEAFF
- TRBJ2-1 TRBV10-3 many TGTGCCATCAGTGTTGGGCCCCCACTGGATGAGCAGTTCTTC CAISVGPPLDEQFF
TRBD1 TRBJ1-1 TRBV12-3/TRBV12-4 - TGTGCCAGCAGTTCGTACAGGGGGATCGAAGCTTTCTTT CASSSYRGIEAFF
TRBD2 TRBJ2-5 TRBV6-5 - TGTGCCAGCAGTTTTACTAGCGTCCAAGAGACCCAGTACTTC CASSFTSVQETQYF
- TRBJ1-2 TRBV29-1 few TGCAGCGTTGAATTTGGGTTTCCCGACTATGGCTACACCTTC CSVEFGFPDYGYTF
- TRBJ2-7 TRBV20-1 - TGCAGTGCAGAAAGGTGGCAGGGTGCCTCCTACGAGCAGTACTTC CSAERWQGASYEQYF
- TRBJ2-7 TRBV21-1 - TGTGCCAGCAGCACCCCAATTGGCGCCTACGAGCAGTACTTC CASSTPIGAYEQYF
- TRBJ2-2 TRBV29-1 few TGCAGCGTTAGACGGCCCACCGGGGAGCTGTTTTTT CSVRRPTGELFF
TRBD1 TRBJ1-5 TRBV5-1 - TGCGCCAGCAGCCCCGGACAGGGGGCAGGGCAGCCCCAGCATTTT CASSPGQGAGQPQHF
TRBD1 TRBJ2-7 TRBV7-2 many TGTGCCAGCAGCTTAGACCCGGACAGGGCCCATTACGAGCAGTACTTC CASSLDPDRAHYEQYF
TRBD2 TRBJ2-1 TRBV5-4 few TGTGCCAGCAGCTTGGATAGCGGGGGGATCTACAATGAGCAGTTCTTC CASSLDSGGIYNEQFF
- TRBJ2-7 TRBV7-2 many TGTGCCAGCAGCTTAAAGGCAGGTTCCTACGAGCAGTACTTC CASSLKAGSYEQYF
- TRBJ2-3 TRBV11-2 - TGTGCCAGCAGCTTAGGGAGCGAGTGGGAAGATACGCAGTATTTT CASSLGSEWEDTQYF
TRBD1 TRBJ1-1 TRBV2 - TGTGCCAGCAGTTGGGACAGTGTATCGACTGAAGCTTTCTTT CASSWDSVSTEAFF
- TRBJ2-5 TRBV15 - TGTGCCACCAGCAGAGACCCGGGACCCTCGGAGACCCAGTACTTC CATSRDPGPSETQYF
- TRBJ2-1 TRBV7-9 once TGTGCCAGCAGCTTACAGAGGGTTGGTGACAATGAGCAGTTCTTC CASSLQRVGDNEQFF
TRBD1 TRBJ2-7 TRBV27 - TGTGCCAGCAGTTCCGGACAGGGTCTTGAGTACGAGCAGTACTTC CASSSGQGLEYEQYF
- TRBJ2-3 TRBV20-1 - TGCAGTGCTCCCCCCGCGGGACGCACAGATACGCAGTATTTT CSAPPAGRTDTQYF
TRBD2 TRBJ2-1 TRBV6-2/TRBV6-3 many TGTGCCAGCAGTTACTCGTACGACTCTAGCGGGAGAAACAATGAGCAGTTCTTC CASSYSYDSSGRNNEQFF
TRBD1 TRBJ2-3 TRBV20-1 few TGCAGTGCTAGAGATTTTGGGACAGGGGCAGATACGCAGTATTTT CSARDFGTGADTQYF
- TRBJ1-5 TRBV18 - TGTGCCAGCTCCCGGGACCTCAATCAGCCCCAGCATTTT CASSRDLNQPQHF
- TRBJ1-5 TRBV7-6 - TGTGCCAGCAGCCAGGGATATCAGCCCCAGCATTTT CASSQGYQPQHF
- TRBJ2-2 TRBV4-1 - TGCGCCAGCAGCCCCGAGAGATCATCCGGGGAGCTGTTTTTT CASSPERSSGELFF
- TRBJ1-1 TRBV20-1 - TGCAGTGCTAGAGATGCAATAAGGGCTTGGGAAGCTTTCTTT CSARDAIRAWEAFF
TRBD1 TRBJ2-1 TRBV27 few TGTGCCAGCAGTTTATCCCTCGGGACAGCATACAATGAGCAGTTCTTC CASSLSLGTAYNEQFF
TRBD1 TRBJ1-5 TRBV5-1 - TGCGCCAGCAGCTTGGAAGGACAGGGCGGCCAGCCCCAGCATTTT CASSLEGQGGQPQHF